This T cell receptor beta chain appears in the sequencing data of a study of high-grade serous ovarian cancer treatment subgroups. Across the whole study: Mean per sample: approximately 13,000 reads, some 8,100 unique TCR beta rearrangements.

Tumor samples were taken before definitive surgery or chemotherapy. Here immunoSEQ multiplex PCR was the method, and the copy in TCRdb shows in-frame clones only, minus some. The table has about 8,000 clones, about 64% seen once; the top ten hold approximately 6.2%. Whole-study findings and limits: CDR1 and CDR2 were left unanalyzed; analyses focused on CDR3. Same-patient tumor repertoires overlapped at about 0.1 to 0.79; different patients barely overlapped.

Details on this clone: Its antigen is not known.

The CDR3 sequence is 14 residues long. Germline V gene sequence: CDR1 SNHLY, CDR2 FYNNEI. V shed 4 bases and J shed 2 bases, with 12 bases lying between them. The sample taken for sequencing was tumor tissue. The receptor was isolated from a human donor with high-grade serous ovarian cancer. This rearrangement joins TRBV2 to TRBJ2-7; the D gene could be TRBD1 or TRBD2 (5 bases each). In DNA form, the CDR3 reads TGTGCCAGCAGTGGGGGACCAGGAGCCTACGAGCAGTACTTC. Residues: CASSGGPGAYEQYF.